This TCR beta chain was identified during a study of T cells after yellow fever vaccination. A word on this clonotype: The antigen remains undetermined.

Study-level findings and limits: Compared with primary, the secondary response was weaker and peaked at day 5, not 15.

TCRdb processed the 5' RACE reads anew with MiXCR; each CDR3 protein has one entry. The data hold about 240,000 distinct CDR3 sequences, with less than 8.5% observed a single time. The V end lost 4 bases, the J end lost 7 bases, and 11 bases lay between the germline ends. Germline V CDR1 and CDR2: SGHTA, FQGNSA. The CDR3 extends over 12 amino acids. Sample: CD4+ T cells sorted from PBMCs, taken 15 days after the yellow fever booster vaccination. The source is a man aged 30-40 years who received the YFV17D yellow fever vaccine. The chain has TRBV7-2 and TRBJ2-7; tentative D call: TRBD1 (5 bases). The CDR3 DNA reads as TGTGCCAGCAGCTCGACAGCGCGTGAGCAGTACTTC. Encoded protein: CASSSTAREQYF. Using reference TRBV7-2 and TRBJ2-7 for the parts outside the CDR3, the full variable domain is GAGVSQSPSNKVTEKGKDVELRCDPISGHTALYWYRQSLGQGLEFLIYFQGNSAPDKSGLPSDRFSAERTGGSVSTLTIQRTQQEDSAVYLCASSSTAREQYFGPGTRLTVT.